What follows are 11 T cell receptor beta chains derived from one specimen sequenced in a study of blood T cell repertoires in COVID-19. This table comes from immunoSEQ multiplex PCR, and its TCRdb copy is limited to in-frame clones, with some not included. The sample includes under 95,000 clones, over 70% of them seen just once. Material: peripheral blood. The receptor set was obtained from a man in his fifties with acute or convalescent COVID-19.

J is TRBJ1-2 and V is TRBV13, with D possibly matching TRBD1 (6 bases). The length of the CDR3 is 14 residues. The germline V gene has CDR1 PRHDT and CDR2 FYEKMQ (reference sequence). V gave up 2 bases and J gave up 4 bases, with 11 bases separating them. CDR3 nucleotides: TGTGCCAGCAGCTTAATGGGGGCATCCTATGGCTACACCTTC. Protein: CASSLMGASYGYTF.

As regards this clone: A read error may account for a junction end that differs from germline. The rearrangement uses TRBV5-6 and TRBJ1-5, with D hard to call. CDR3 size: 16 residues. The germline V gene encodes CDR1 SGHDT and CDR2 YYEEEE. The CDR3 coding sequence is TGTGCCAGCAGCTTGGCCCCAGTAAGTAGCAATCAGTCCCAGCATTTT. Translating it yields CASSLAPVSSNQSQHF.

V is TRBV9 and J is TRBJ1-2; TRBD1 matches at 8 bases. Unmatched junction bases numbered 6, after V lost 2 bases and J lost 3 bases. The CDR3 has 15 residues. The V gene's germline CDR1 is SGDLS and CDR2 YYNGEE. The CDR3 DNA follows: TGTGCCAGCAGCGTGGACAGGGAATTTCACTATGGCTACACCTTC. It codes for CASSVDREFHYGYTF. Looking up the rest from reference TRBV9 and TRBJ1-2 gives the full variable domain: DSGVTQTPKHLITATGQRVTLRCSPRSGDLSVYWYQQSLDQGLQFLIQYYNGEERAKGNILERFSAQQFPDLHSELNLSSLELGDSALYFCASSVDREFHYGYTFGSGTRLTVV.

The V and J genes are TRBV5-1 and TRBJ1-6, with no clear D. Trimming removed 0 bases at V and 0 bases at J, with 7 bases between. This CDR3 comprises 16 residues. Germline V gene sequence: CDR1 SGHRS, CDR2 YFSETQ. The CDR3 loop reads CASSLGPSSYNSPLHF. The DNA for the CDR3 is TGCGCCAGCAGCTTGGGGCCTAGCTCCTATAATTCACCCCTCCACTTT. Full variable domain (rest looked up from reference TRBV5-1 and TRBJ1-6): KAGVTQTPRYLIKTRGQQVTLSCSPISGHRSVSWYQQTPGQGLQFLFEYFSETQRNKGNFPGRFSGRQFSNSRSEMNVSTLELGDSALYLCASSLGPSSYNSPLHFGNGTRLTVT.

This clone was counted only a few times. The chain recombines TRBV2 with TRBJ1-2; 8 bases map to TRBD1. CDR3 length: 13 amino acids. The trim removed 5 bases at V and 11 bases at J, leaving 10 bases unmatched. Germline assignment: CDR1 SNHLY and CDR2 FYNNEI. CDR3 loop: CASSKMDRVLYTF. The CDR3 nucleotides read TGTGCCAGCAGTAAGATGGACAGGGTCCTATACACCTTC.

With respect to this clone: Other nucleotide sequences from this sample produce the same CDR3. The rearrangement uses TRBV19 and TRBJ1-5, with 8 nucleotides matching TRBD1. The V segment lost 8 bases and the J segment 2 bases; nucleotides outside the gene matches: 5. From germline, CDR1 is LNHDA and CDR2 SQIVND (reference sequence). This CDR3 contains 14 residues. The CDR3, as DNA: TGTGCCAGTTCCGACAGGGGTGGCAATCAGCCCCAGCATTTT. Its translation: CASSDRGGNQPQHF.

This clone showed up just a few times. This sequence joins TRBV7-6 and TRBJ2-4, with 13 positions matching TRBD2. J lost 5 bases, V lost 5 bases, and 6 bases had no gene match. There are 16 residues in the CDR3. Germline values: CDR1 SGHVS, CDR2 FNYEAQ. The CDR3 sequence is CASSGGGLAGENIQYF. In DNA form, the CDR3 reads TGTGCCAGCAGCGGGGGCGGACTAGCGGGAGAAAACATTCAGTACTTC.

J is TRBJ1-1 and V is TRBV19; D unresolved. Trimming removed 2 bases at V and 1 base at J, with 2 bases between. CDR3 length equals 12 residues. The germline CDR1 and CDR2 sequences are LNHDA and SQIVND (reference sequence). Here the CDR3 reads CASSIQNTEAFF. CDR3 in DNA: TGTGCCAGTAGTATACAGAACACTGAAGCTTTCTTT.

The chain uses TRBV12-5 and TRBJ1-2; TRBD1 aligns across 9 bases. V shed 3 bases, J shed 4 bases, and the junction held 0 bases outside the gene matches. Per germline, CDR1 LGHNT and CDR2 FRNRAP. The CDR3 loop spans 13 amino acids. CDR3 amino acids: CASGLQGAYGYTF. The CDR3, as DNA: TGTGCTAGTGGTTTACAGGGGGCCTATGGCTACACCTTC.

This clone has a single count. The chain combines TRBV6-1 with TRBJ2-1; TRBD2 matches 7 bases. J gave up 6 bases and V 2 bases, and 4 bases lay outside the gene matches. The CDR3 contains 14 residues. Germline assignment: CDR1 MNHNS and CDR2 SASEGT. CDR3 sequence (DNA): TGTGCCAGCAGTGAATTCGGGACTACCAATGAGCAGTTCTTC. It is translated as CASSEFGTTNEQFF.

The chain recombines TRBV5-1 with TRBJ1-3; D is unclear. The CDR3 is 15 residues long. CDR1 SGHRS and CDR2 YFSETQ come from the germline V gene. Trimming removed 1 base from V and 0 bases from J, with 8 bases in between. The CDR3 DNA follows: TGCGCCAGCAGCTTGAGTACGGGCTCTGGAAACACCATATATTTT. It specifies CASSLSTGSGNTIYF.